A selection of T cell receptor beta chains follows, all from one sample in a study of radiotherapy plus CTLA-4 blockade in lung cancer. Generated by immunoSEQ multiplex PCR, the TCRdb table keeps only in-frame clones and is missing some. The data show 55,000 to 80,000 clones, roughly 80% seen once. The sequenced sample was peripheral blood, obtained from a patient treated with radiotherapy plus ipilimumab. The receptors were gathered from a human donor with non-small cell lung cancer who had a complete response to radiotherapy plus ipilimumab. Each CDR3 is given with its conserved first and last residue. The D gene is left open where the match is weak. A clone size is listed for some rows: how often the clone was seen (once, few, many), or a class if it is expanded.

>TRBV7-2|.|.|TRBJ1-2
TGTGCCAGCAGCTGGGCGGGCAGGGCAGGGGGCTACACCTTC
CASSWAGRAGGYTF
>TRBV11-3|.|.|TRBJ2-1
TGTGCCAGCAGCTTAGATCCCTCGGGACGCGCCGCGGTGCAGTTCTTC
CASSLDPSGRAAVQFF
>TRBV5-6|.|.|TRBJ2-1
TGTGCCAGCAGCTTAGCCGGGGGTAACAATGAGCAGTTCTTC
CASSLAGGNNEQFF
>TRBV5-1|.|TRBD1|TRBJ1-1
TGCGCCAGCGGACAGGGAAGTTTTACTGAAGCTTTCTTT
CASGQGSFTEAFF
>TRBV10-3|few|TRBD1|TRBJ2-1
TGTGCCAGCAGTTACTCGGCAGGGGGCCTGTTCTTC
CASSYSAGGLFF
>TRBV5-5|.|.|TRBJ1-5
TGTGCCAGCAGCCCGTGGGGTGTTGGGTACAATCAGCCCCAGCATTTT
CASSPWGVGYNQPQHF
>TRBV10-3|.|.|TRBJ1-4
TGTGCCATCAGCCCTGGACAGCCACGAGAACTGTTTTTT
CAISPGQPRELFF
>TRBV4-2|few|.|TRBJ2-2
TGTGCCAGCAGCCCGAGGGTTGGGACCGGGGAGCTGTTTTTT
CASSPRVGTGELFF
>TRBV10-3|.|TRBD1|TRBJ2-1
TGTGCCATCGGGGGACAGATCTACAATGAGCAGTTCTTC
CAIGGQIYNEQFF
>TRBV9|.|TRBD2|TRBJ2-1
TGTGCCAGCAGCGGACTAGCGGGAGGTTACAATGAGCAGTTCTTC
CASSGLAGGYNEQFF
>TRBV11-2|.|.|TRBJ2-3
TGTGCCAGCAGCTTAATGGGGGCAAGCCCCACAGATACGCAGTATTTT
CASSLMGASPTDTQYF
>TRBV5-1|.|.|TRBJ1-1
TGCGCCAGCAGCTATACAGGGCCGAACACTGAAGCTTTCTTT
CASSYTGPNTEAFF
>TRBV18|.|.|TRBJ2-2
TGTGCCAGCTCACTTGGGACTCCCGACGGGGAGCTGTTTTTT
CASSLGTPDGELFF
>TRBV30|.|TRBD1|TRBJ1-2
TGTGCCTGGAGTGACAGGGGAGGCTACACCTTC
CAWSDRGGYTF
>TRBV7-9|few|.|TRBJ2-7
TGTGCCAGCAGCTTAGGGACAGACCCCAACTACGAGCAGTACTTC
CASSLGTDPNYEQYF
>TRBV10-1|.|.|TRBJ2-2
TGCGCCAGCAGTGAGGGCGGCAACACCGGGGAGCTGTTTTTT
CASSEGGNTGELFF
>TRBV15|.|.|TRBJ1-2
TGTGCCACCAGCAGAGTCGACGGAGGAGGTTGGGGCTACACCTTC
CATSRVDGGGWGYTF
>TRBV18|.|.|TRBJ1-3
TGTGCCAGCTCACCACCCAACGGAGGAAACACCATATATTTT
CASSPPNGGNTIYF
>TRBV29-1|.|.|TRBJ2-5
TGCAGCGTTGCCATCACGATAGAGACCCAGTACTTC
CSVAITIETQYF
>TRBV7-2|.|TRBD1|TRBJ2-1
TGTGCCAGCAGCACCGAAGACAGGGGGAGTAGGAATGAGCAGTTCTTC
CASSTEDRGSRNEQFF
>TRBV7-2|.|TRBD1|TRBJ1-4
TGTGCCAGCAGCGGAGGGACAGGGGGAAGGAATGAAAAACTGTTTTTT
CASSGGTGGRNEKLFF
>TRBV5-4|.|TRBD2|TRBJ2-5
TGTGCCAGCAGCCACGGACTAGCGGAGTTGTGGGAGACCCAGTACTTC
CASSHGLAELWETQYF
>TRBV29-1|.|.|TRBJ2-7
TGCAGCGTTGAAGCACGCGGGGAGTCCTACGAGCAGTACTTC
CSVEARGESYEQYF
>TRBV29-1|.|.|TRBJ2-7
TGCAGCGTTGCTGGACACATAGGGTCCTACGAGCAGTACTTC
CSVAGHIGSYEQYF
>TRBV11-3|.|TRBD1|TRBJ2-5
TGTGCCAGCAGCAGCCCCGGGACAGGGGGTTTCGCACAAGAGACCCAGTACTTC
CASSSPGTGGFAQETQYF
>TRBV10-3|.|.|TRBJ2-7
TGTGCCATCAGTGAGACCTGGGCAGGGTCCTACGAGCAGTACTTC
CAISETWAGSYEQYF
>TRBV2|few|.|TRBJ1-1
TGTGCCAGCCGGTTCATGAACACTGAAGCTTTCTTT
CASRFMNTEAFF
>TRBV30|.|TRBD1|TRBJ1-5
TGTGCCTGGAGTACTTTCGGGACAGGATACAATCAGCCCCAGCATTTT
CAWSTFGTGYNQPQHF
>TRBV4-1|.|TRBD2|TRBJ2-5
TGCGCCAGCAGCCCACGGGGACTAGCGGAACAAGAGACCCAGTACTTC
CASSPRGLAEQETQYF
>TRBV7-8|.|.|TRBJ1-5
TGTGCCAGCAGCTTAGCCGGGTCGGGGAGCAGCAATCAGCCCCAGCATTTT
CASSLAGSGSSNQPQHF